This T cell receptor (beta chain) stems from a study of T cells in localized non-small cell lung cancer. Generated by immunoSEQ multiplex PCR, the TCRdb table keeps only in-frame clones and is missing some. The data hold fewer than 40,000 clones, with under 85% observed a single time. Germline V CDR1 and CDR2: PRHDT, FYEKMQ (reference sequence). Trimming removed 2 bases at V and 5 bases at J, with 10 bases between. This CDR3 has 15 amino acids. This receptor was taken from an older male donor with stage II squamous cell lung carcinoma. The material sequenced was peripheral blood, taken before any cancer treatment. This chain links TRBV13 with TRBJ1-6; weak D call: TRBD1 (5 bases). The CDR3 DNA reads TGTGCCAGCAGCTTATACGGCAGGGATAATTCACCCCTCCACTTT. Amino acid sequence: CASSLYGRDNSPLHF.